These T cell receptor beta chains were read from a single sample in a study of identical twins. Each CDR3 protein gets one entry after TCRdb re-called the 5' RACE reads with MiXCR. The table shows 250,000 to 350,000 distinct CDR3 sequences, with less than 9.5% occurring only once. The same specimen was also included in a second study, on yellow fever vaccine responses in identical twins.

Material: CD8+ T cells sorted from blood. These receptors came from a young woman in good health. The CDR3 runs from the conserved cysteine through the conserved F or W. The D gene is left open where the match is weak. Some rows mark clone size as missing; the rest say once, few, many or name a class of expanded clone.

d_call clone_size j_call v_call cdr3_length cdr3_nt cdr3_aa
TRBD2 many TRBJ2-7 TRBV3-1 15 TGTGCCAGCAGCCAAGAGGGAGCGGGAGGGTTCGAGCAGTACTTC CASSQEGAGGFEQYF
TRBD2 many TRBJ2-3 TRBV2 16 TGTGCCAGCAATACCCTACTAGCGGACGGCACAGATACGCAGTATTTT CASNTLLADGTDTQYF
TRBD2 many TRBJ2-7 TRBV28 13 TGTGCCACCACGGGAGGTGGCACCTACGAGCAGTACTTC CATTGGGTYEQYF
NA few TRBJ2-3 TRBV7-9 13 TGTGCCAGCAGCTTAGCGGATGAGTATACGCAGTATTTT CASSLADEYTQYF
TRBD1 NA TRBJ1-2 TRBV12-3/TRBV12-4 16 TGTGCCAGCAGCAATACTGACAGGGTAGCTAACTATGGCTACACCTTC CASSNTDRVANYGYTF
TRBD2 NA TRBJ2-2 TRBV29-1 13 TGCAGCGTTTGGGGACTAGGAAACGGGGAGCTGTTTTTT CSVWGLGNGELFF
TRBD1 NA TRBJ1-1 TRBV4-1 16 TGCGCCAGCAGCCAAGGGACAGGGGTATGGAACACTGAAGCTTTCTTT CASSQGTGVWNTEAFF
NA NA TRBJ2-1 TRBV29-1 13 TGCAGCGTTGAAAGGTGGTCCTACAATGAGCAGTTCTTC CSVERWSYNEQFF
NA few TRBJ1-5 TRBV27 15 TGTGCCAGCAGTTTGATCCCAAATAGCAATCAGCCCCAGCATTTT CASSLIPNSNQPQHF
NA few TRBJ1-1 TRBV7-9 14 TGTGCCAGCAGCTTAACCTACGGTGTAACTGAAGCTTTCTTT CASSLTYGVTEAFF
NA NA TRBJ2-7 TRBV27 13 TGTGCCAGCAGTATTTTTCAGGGCTACGAGCAGTACTTC CASSIFQGYEQYF
TRBD1 NA TRBJ2-7 TRBV28 17 TGTGCCAGCAGTTTTCAAGGGGGGACAGGGGGCATGGACGAGCAGTACTTC CASSFQGGTGGMDEQYF
NA NA TRBJ1-1 TRBV19 14 TGTGCCAGTACTATGGGGGTACAGGGTTCTGAAGCTTTCTTT CASTMGVQGSEAFF
TRBD2 NA TRBJ2-1 TRBV28 16 TGTGCCACCCAATCAGCGGGGGGATTCTCCTACAATGAGCAGTTCTTC CATQSAGGFSYNEQFF